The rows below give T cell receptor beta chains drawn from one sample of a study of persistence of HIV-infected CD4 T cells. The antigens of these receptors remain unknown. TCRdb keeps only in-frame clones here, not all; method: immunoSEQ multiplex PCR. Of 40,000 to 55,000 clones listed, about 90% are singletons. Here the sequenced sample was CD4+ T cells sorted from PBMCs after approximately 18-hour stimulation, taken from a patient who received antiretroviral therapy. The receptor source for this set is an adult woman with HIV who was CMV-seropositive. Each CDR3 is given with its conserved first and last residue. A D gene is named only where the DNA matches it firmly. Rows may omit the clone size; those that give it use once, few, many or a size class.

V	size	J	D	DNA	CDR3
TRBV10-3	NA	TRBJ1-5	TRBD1	TGTGCCATCAGGGGGACAGGGGGCCCTGAGCAGCCCCAGCATTTT	CAIRGTGGPEQPQHF
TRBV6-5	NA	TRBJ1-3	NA	TGTGCCAGCATCCTGACACGAACTGGAAACACCATATATTTT	CASILTRTGNTIYF
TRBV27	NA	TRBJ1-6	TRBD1	TGTGCCAGCAGTCGGCGCGGGACAGCCTATAATTCACCCCTCCACTTT	CASSRRGTAYNSPLHF
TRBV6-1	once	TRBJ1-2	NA	TGTGCCAGCAGTGAAGAGGGCCTTGCTGGCTACACCTTC	CASSEEGLAGYTF
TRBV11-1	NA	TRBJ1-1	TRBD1	TGTGCCAGCAGCCCTGGACAGGGGGCTTTCTTT	CASSPGQGAFF
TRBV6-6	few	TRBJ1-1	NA	TGTGCCAGCAGTTACTCGATTCAGTTGAACACTGAAGCTTTCTTT	CASSYSIQLNTEAFF
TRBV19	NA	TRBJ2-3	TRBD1	TGTGCCAGTGGGGACAGGGGTGTGCCAGATACGCAGTATTTT	CASGDRGVPDTQYF
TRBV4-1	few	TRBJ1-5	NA	TGCGCCAGCAGCCCCACTCAAGAGTCAAATCAGCCCCAGCATTTT	CASSPTQESNQPQHF
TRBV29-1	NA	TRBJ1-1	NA	TGCAGCGTTGAAGGCCACATGGACAGCTTGAACACTGAAGCTTTCTTT	CSVEGHMDSLNTEAFF
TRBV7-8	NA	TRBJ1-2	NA	TGTGCCAGCAGCCGCGACAGCTTTGGCTACACCTTC	CASSRDSFGYTF
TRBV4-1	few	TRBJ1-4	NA	TGCGCCAGCAGCCACTACACACCCCGACGGGAACGGGAGGAAAAACTGTTTTTT	CASSHYTPRREREEKLFF
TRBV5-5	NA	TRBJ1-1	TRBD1	TGTGCCAGCAGGGCGACAGGGATGAACACTGAAGCTTTCTTT	CASRATGMNTEAFF
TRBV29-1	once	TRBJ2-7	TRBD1	TGCAGCGTTGAGGGGACAGGGCGACACGAGCAGTACTTC	CSVEGTGRHEQYF
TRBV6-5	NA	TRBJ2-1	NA	TGTGCCAGCAGGTGGGGGTCCTACAATGAGCAGTTCTTC	CASRWGSYNEQFF
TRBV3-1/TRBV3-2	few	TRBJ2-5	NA	TGTGCCAGCAGCCAACTTGGGGTTGTGGAGACCCAGTACTTC	CASSQLGVVETQYF